This T cell receptor (beta chain) stems from a study of T-cell memory formation after mild COVID-19. The overall study: TCR clusters largely stayed donor specific.

Using its own MiXCR run on the 5' RACE reads, TCRdb lists one record per CDR3 protein. This table holds hundreds of thousands of distinct CDR3 sequences, about a sixth found once. Broader study findings: Clones that got smaller from day 15 to 85 had even CD4/CD8, while clones growing later tipped toward CD4+. That cross-reactive memory joined was suggested by some responding clones appearing in pre-infection memory.

Trimming cost V 7 bases and J 7 bases, with 13 bases left between them. Germline V gene lookup returns CDR1 MGHDK and CDR2 SYGVNS. The CDR3 loop spans 12 amino acids. This clonotype was seen a handful of times. Its antigen is currently unknown. The sequence came from an adult woman who had mild COVID-19 (a few samples of this study predate the infection). Cell type and time point are not known. The chain has TRBV25-1 and TRBJ2-5; D is unclear. Sequenced input: PBMCs or a T cell subset sorted from them (not recorded which). CDR3 nucleotides: TGTGCCAGCATCGAAGGTATAGGGACCCAGTACTTC. Amino acid sequence: CASIEGIGTQYF.